The TCR beta chain described here comes from a study of T cells in Graves' hyperthyroidism and ophthalmopathy. RNA transcripts yielded amplified TCR beta CDR3 regions. In the first-round RT-PCR of the TCR CDR3, the HTBI primer set was used. MiXCR, applied by TCRdb to the multiplex PCR reads, yields one record per CDR3 protein. The sample has around 180,000 distinct CDR3 sequences; 15% to 20% are singletons. The sample holds many counts of this clonotype. This receptor was identified in a woman between 45 and 60 years old with Graves' hyperthyroidism. The source material was blood.

CDR3 residues: CSAPGAGGNQPQHF. CDR3 DNA: TGCAGTGCCCCTGGGGCGGGTGGCAATCAGCCCCAGCATTTT. The chain carries TRBV20-1 and TRBJ1-5, with D perhaps matching TRBD1 (5 bases). The CDR3 is made up of 14 amino acids. Germline assignment: CDR1 DFQATT and CDR2 SNEGSKA (reference sequence). The V end was cut by 6 bases, the J end by 2 bases, with 14 bases between.